The present T cell receptor (beta chain) was sequenced within a study of blood T cells in healthy people across ages. Notes on the study in general: Significant beta diversity loss was already apparent by age approximately 42, declining roughly linearly.

The use of a sample-barcoded 5' primer and a J-beta primer mix characterized a second PCR of roughly 7 to 12 cycles. Using its own MiXCR run on the 5' RACE reads, TCRdb lists one record per CDR3 protein. The sample has approximately 1.5 million distinct CDR3 sequences, about 42% seen once; the top ten hold approximately 4%. Notes on this clonotype: What it recognizes is unknown.

Trimming left V 2 bases short and J 4 bases short, with 13 bases between. Germline CDR1 and CDR2: SGHRS and YFSETQ. The CDR3 length is 15 residues. The V call is TRBV5-1, the J call TRBJ2-1; possibly TRBD1 for D (6 bases). This clonotype was sampled from a woman between 18 and 30 years old in good health. The sequenced sample was blood. The CDR3 DNA reads as TGCGCCAGCAGCTTTCAGGGGCGGAGGTACAATGAGCAGTTCTTC. Its protein product is CASSFQGRRYNEQFF.